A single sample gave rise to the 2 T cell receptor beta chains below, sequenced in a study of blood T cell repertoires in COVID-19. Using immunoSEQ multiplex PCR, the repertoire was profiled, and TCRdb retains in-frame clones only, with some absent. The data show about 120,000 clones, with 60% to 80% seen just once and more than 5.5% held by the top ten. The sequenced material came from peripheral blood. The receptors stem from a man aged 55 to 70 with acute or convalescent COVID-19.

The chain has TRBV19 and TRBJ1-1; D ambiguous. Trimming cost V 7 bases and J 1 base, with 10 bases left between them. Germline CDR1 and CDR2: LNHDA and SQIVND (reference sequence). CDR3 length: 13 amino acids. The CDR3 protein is CASMASRNTEAFF. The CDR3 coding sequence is TGTGCCAGTATGGCATCCCGGAACACTGAAGCTTTCTTT.

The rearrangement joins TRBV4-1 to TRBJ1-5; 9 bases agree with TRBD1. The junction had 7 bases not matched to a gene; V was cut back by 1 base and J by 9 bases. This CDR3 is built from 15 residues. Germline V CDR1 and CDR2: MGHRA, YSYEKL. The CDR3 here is CASSQGGTGSRPQHF. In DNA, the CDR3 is TGCGCCAGCAGCCAAGGAGGGACAGGGTCCCGGCCCCAGCATTTT.